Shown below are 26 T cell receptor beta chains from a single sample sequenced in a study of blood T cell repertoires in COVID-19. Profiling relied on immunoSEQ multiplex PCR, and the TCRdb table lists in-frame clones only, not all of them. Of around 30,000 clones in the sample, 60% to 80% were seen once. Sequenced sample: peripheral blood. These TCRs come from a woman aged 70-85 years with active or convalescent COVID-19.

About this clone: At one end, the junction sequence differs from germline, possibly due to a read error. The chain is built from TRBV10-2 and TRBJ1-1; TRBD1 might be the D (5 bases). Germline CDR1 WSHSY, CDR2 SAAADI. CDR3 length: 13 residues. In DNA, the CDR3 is TGCGCCAGCACTGAGACAGCCCGTACTGAAGCTTTCTTT. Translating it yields CASTETARTEAFF.

This CDR3 is CASSQGGRTEAFF. The CDR3 bases are TGTGCCAGCAGCCAAGGGGGCCGTACTGAAGCTTTCTTT. The J gene is TRBJ1-1, the V gene TRBV3-1 (or the pseudogene TRBV3-2), with a tentative D call TRBD1 (5 bases). V was pared by 1 base and J by 5 bases, with 8 bases between. This CDR3 spans 13 amino acids. From germline, CDR1 is LGHDT and CDR2 YNNKEL (reference sequence).

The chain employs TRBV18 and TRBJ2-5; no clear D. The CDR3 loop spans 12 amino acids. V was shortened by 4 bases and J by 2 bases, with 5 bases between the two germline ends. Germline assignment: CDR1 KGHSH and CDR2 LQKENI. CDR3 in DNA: TGTGCCAGCTCACGAGTACAAGAGACCCAGTACTTC. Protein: CASSRVQETQYF.

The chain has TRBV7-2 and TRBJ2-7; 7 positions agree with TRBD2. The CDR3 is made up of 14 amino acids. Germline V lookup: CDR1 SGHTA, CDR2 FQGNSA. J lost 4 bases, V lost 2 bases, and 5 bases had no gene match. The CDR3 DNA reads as TGTGCCAGCAGCTTACGGGAGGTGGTTTACGAGCAGTACTTC. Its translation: CASSLREVVYEQYF.

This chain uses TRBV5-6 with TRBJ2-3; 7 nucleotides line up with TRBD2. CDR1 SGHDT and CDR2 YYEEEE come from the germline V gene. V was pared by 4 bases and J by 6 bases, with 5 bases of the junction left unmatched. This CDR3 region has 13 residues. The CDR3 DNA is TGTGCCAGCAGCCCGGGAGCGGGGGATACGCAGTATTTT. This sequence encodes CASSPGAGDTQYF. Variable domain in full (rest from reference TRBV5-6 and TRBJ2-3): DAGVTQSPTHLIKTRGQQVTLRCSPKSGHDTVSWYQQALGQGPQFIFQYYEEEERQRGNFPDRFSGHQFPNYSSELNVNALLLGDSALYLCASSPGAGDTQYFGPGTRLTVL.

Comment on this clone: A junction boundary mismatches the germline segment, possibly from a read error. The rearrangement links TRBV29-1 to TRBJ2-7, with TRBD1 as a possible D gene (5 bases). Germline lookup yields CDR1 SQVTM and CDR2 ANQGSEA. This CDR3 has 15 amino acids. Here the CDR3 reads CSVQDPQGGTYEQYF. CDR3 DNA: TGCAGCGTTCAAGACCCGCAGGGTGGTACCTACGAGCAGTACTTC.

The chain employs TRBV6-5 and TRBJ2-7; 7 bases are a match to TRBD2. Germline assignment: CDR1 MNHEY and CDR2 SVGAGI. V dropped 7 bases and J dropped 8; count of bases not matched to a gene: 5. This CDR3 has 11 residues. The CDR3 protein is CASNAGVQQYF. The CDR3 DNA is TGTGCCAGCAATGCGGGAGTCCAGCAGTACTTC.

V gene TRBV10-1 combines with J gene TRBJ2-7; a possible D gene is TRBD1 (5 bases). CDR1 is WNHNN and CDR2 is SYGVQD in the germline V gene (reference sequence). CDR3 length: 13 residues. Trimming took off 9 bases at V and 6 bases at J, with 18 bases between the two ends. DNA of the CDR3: TGCGCCAGTACTGCCAGGGTCGACGGCGAGCAGTACTTC. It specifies CASTARVDGEQYF.

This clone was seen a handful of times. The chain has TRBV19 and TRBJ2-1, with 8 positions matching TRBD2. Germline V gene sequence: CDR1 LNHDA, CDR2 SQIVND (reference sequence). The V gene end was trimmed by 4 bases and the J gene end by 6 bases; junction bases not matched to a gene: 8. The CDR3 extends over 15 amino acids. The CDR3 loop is CASSKNSGASNEQFF. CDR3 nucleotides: TGTGCCAGTAGTAAAAATAGCGGGGCCTCCAATGAGCAGTTCTTC.

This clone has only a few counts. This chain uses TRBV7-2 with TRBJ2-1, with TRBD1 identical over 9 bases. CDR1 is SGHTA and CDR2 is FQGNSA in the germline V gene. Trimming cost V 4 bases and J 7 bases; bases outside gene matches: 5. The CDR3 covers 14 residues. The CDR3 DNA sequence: TGTGCCAGCAGCTCGGGACAGGGTAGAAATGAGCAGTTCTTC. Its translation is CASSSGQGRNEQFF.

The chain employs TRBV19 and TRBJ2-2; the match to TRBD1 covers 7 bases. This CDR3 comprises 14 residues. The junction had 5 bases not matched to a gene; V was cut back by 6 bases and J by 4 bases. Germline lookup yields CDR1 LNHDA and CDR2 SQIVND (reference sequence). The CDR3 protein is CASRFGQATGELFF. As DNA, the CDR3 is TGTGCCAGTAGATTTGGACAGGCCACCGGGGAGCTGTTTTTT.

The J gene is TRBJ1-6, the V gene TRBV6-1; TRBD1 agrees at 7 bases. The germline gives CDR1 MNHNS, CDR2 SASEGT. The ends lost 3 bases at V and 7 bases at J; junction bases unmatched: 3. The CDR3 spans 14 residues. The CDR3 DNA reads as TGTGCCAGCAGTGACCGACAGGGAAATTCACCCCTCCACTTT. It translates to CASSDRQGNSPLHF.

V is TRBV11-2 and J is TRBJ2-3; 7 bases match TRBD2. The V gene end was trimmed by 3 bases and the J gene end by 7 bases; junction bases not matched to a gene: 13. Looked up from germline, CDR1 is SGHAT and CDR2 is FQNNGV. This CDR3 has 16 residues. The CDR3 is CASSFPGRGTNYTQYF. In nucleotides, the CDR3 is TGTGCCAGCAGCTTCCCGGGACGTGGGACTAACTATACGCAGTATTTT.

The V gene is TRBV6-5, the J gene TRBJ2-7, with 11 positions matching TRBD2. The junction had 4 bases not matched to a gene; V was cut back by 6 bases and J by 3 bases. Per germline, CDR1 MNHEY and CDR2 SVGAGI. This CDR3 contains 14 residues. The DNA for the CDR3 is TGTGCCAGCAGGGGACTAGCGGAGTTCTACGAGCAGTACTTC. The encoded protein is CASRGLAEFYEQYF.

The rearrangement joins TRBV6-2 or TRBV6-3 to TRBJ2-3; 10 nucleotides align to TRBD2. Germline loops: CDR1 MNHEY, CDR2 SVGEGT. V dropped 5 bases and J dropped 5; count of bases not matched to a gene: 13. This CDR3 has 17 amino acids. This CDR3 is CASSTILAGVGGDTQYF. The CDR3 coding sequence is TGTGCCAGCAGTACTATCCTAGCGGGAGTTGGTGGAGATACGCAGTATTTT.

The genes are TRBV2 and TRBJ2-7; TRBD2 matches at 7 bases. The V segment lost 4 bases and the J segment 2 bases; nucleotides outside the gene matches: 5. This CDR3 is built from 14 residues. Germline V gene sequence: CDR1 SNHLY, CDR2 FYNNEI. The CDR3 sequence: CASSVGLAAYEQYF. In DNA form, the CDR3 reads TGTGCCAGCAGTGTTGGGCTAGCGGCCTACGAGCAGTACTTC.

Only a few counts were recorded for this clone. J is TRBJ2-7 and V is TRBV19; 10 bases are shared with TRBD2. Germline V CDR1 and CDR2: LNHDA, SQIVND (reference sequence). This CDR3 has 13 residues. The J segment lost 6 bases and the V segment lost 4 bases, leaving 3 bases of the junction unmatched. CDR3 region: CASSRGLAFEQYF. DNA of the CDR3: TGTGCCAGTAGTAGGGGACTAGCGTTCGAGCAGTACTTC.

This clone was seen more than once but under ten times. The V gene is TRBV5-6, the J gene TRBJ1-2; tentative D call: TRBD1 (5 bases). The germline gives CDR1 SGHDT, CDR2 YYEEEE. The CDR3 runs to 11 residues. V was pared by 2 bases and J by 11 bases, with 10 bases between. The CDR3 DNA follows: TGTGCCAGCAGCTTAGGTGCAGGGTACACCTTC. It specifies CASSLGAGYTF.

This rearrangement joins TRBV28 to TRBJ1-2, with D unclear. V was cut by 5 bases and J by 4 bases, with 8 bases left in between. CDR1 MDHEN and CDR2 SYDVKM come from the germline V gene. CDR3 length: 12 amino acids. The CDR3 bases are TGTGCCAGCAGTCGGGAGACCTATGGCTACACCTTC. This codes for CASSRETYGYTF.

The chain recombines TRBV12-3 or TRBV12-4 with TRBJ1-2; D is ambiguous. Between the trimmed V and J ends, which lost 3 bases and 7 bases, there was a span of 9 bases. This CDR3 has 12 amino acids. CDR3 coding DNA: TGTGCCAGCAGTTTGGGGAGGAGTGGCTACACCTTC. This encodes CASSLGRSGYTF.

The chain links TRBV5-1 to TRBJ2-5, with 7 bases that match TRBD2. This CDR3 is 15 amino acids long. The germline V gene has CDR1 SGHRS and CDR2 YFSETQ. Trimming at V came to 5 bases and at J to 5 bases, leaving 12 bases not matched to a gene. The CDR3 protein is CASSESGTPGETQYF. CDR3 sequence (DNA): TGCGCCAGCAGTGAGAGCGGGACGCCGGGGGAGACCCAGTACTTC.

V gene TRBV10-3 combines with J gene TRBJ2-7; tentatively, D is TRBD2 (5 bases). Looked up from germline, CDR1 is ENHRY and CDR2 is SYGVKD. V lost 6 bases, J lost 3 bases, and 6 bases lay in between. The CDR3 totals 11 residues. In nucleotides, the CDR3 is TGTGCCATCAGCGGGAACTACGAGCAGTACTTC. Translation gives CAISGNYEQYF.

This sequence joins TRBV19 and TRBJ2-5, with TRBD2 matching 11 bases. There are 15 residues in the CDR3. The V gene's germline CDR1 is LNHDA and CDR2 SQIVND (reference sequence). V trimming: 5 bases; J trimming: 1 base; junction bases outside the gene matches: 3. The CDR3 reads CASSWGLAAQETQYF. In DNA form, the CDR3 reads TGTGCCAGTAGTTGGGGACTAGCGGCCCAAGAGACCCAGTACTTC.

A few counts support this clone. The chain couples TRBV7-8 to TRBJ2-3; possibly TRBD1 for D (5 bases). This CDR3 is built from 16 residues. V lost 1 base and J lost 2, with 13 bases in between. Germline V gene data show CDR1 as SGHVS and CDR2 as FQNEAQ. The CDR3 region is CASSLVTGHDTDTQYF. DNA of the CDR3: TGTGCCAGCAGCTTAGTAACAGGACACGACACAGATACGCAGTATTTT.

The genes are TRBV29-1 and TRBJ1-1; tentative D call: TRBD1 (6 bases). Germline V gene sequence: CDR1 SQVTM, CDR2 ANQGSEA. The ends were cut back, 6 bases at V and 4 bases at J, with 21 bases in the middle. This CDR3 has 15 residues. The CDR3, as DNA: TGCAGCGTCGCTCTGGGGGCCCACGGAGGCACTGAAGCTTTCTTT. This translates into CSVALGAHGGTEAFF. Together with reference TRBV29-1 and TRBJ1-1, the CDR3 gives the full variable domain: SAVISQKPSRDICQRGTSLTIQCQVDSQVTMMFWYRQQPGQSLTLIATANQGSEATYESGFVIDKFPISRPNLTFSTLTVSNMSPEDSSIYLCSVALGAHGGTEAFFGQGTRLTVV.

The CDR3 reads CASSRDGGLNTF. CDR3 DNA sequence: TGCGCCAGCAGCCGTGACGGGGGTCTCAACACCTTC. The chain has TRBV5-1 and TRBJ1-2; the D gene is possibly TRBD1 (5 bases). CDR1 SGHRS and CDR2 YFSETQ come from the germline V gene. The V gene lost 4 bases and the J gene lost 12 bases, with 16 bases spanning the gap. The CDR3 extends over 12 amino acids. The complete variable domain, with remaining parts taken from reference TRBV5-1 and TRBJ1-2, reads KAGVTQTPRYLIKTRGQQVTLSCSPISGHRSVSWYQQTPGQGLQFLFEYFSETQRNKGNFPGRFSGRQFSNSRSEMNVSTLELGDSALYLCASSRDGGLNTFGSGTRLTVV.